The source of this T cell receptor beta chain is a study of cytomegalovirus exposure and HLA in healthy donors (dated by TCRdb to about 2017). Background for the entire study: According to an earlier analysis of 587 of the donors, roughly 180 million T cells yielded roughly 110 million unique TCR beta sequences and 250 to 350 Gb of sequence data. An early release covering more than 500 HLA-typed donors comprised about 300 gigabases of sequencing data and approximately 80 million unique TCR sequences. Of the roughly 400 genotyped donors, 65% to 90% fell in the genetic ancestry cluster associated with self-reported Caucasian donors. The aim of the study was to test whether cataloging public T cell receptors could identify signatures of past pathogen exposure. The study profiled the T cell repertoires of some 610 subjects by immunosequencing and related them to cytomegalovirus serostatus. Along with the approximately 700-subject first cohort, a separate validation cohort of more than 90 different subjects was used. High-throughput TCR immunosequencing, statistical association of individual TCRs with disease status, and machine learning were combined to predict cytomegalovirus infection status. A later analysis re-examined previously published TCR beta repertoires from just over 650 donors and added high-resolution HLA genotyping to investigate patterns of TCR occurrence. Rather than using new phenotypic data, the later analysis identified candidate immune exposures from TCR beta sequences and from how often those sequences occurred across donors. In an earlier analysis of roughly 600 of the donors, high-throughput TCR beta sequencing was used to judge whether each TCR beta V gene segment behaved as functional or pseudogenic. Donor age, sex, ethnicity and CMV serostatus were compiled together with the repertoire data. A later genetic analysis used genome-wide SNP genotypes for about 65% of the roughly 700 donors, treating that subset as a discovery cohort. Every repertoire in the discovery cohort had been generated on one and the same sequencing platform. HLA typing included class I and class II loci at four-digit resolution. The number of typed donors differed by locus: about 629-630 for A, B, C, DRB1 and DQB1; approximately 530 for DQA1; some 610 for DPA1; and 400 to 480 for DPB1. A few DR-DQ haplotypes were treated as single units for association and clustering because of strong linkage in the cohort. On average, around 240,000 unique TCR beta nucleotide sequences were sequenced per donor among some 420 genotyped donors of the cohort, with around 19% of those sequences being non-productive.

The receptor library was made with the immunoSEQ multiplex PCR assay. A mixture of 60 forward primers for TCR Vbeta segments and 13 reverse primers for TCR Jbeta segments was used in the multiplex PCR. The CDR3 region of rearranged TCR beta genes was amplified from genomic DNA with a multiplex PCR assay. The Illumina HiSeq System was used to sequence the amplified TCR beta libraries as 87-base-pair reads. As for the original processing: Across the roughly 600 repertoires, a later analysis counted roughly 77 million unique TCR beta chains, 9 million to 14 million of which were shared by at least two donors. Raw reads were error-corrected and collapsed into unique sequences with a nearest-neighbor algorithm that merged closely related sequences to remove PCR and sequencing errors. V, D and J gene segments were assigned by aligning CDR3 sequences to IMGT reference sequences. For a sequence to be retained, a match of at least six nucleotides was required to both a V gene segment and a J gene segment. Rearrangements were classified as productive when the CDR3 lacked stop codons and remained in frame with V and J, and all other rearrangements were classified as non-productive. CDR3 was defined according to IMGT convention as the region running from the second conserved V-encoded cysteine to the conserved J-encoded phenylalanine. In an earlier analysis of more than 550 of the donors, sequences lacking an unambiguous match to a single V gene segment were excluded. In an earlier analysis of roughly 600 of the donors, a V segment was called functional when productive rearrangements were above 56.7%, and segregating when the standard deviation between donors exceeded 5%. A statistical classification framework was developed to diagnose cytomegalovirus status using the catalog of TCR beta chain sequences. In a later analysis, V and J genes were assigned by comparing TCR nucleotide sequences against IMGT/GENE-DB human TR gene sequences. A later analysis assigned CDR3 sequences and most-parsimonious VDJ recombination scenarios with the TCRdist pipeline. In a later analysis, each TCR beta chain was defined by its CDR3 amino acid sequence together with its V-gene family, and reads lacking a unique V-gene family were excluded. As a way to deal with suspected cross-contamination and a sequencing artifact, a later analysis dropped under 600 nucleotide sequences that were highly shared and had low generation probability. In a later analysis, a clonal expansion index for each public chain was calculated from normalized within-repertoire ranks of inferred template counts. In a later analysis, generation probabilities were computed using a VDJ recombination model fitted to out-of-frame rearrangements, and the results were checked against IGoR. In a later analysis, TCR-TCR, TCR-HLA and TCR-CMV co-occurrence was scored with hypergeometric tests, and a repertoire-size bias correction was applied to TCR pairs. A later analysis estimated false discovery rates by permuting HLA or CMV assignments 20 times. In a later analysis, co-occurring TCRs were grouped using DBSCAN, and TCRdist sequence similarity was added for clustering within HLA-allele-positive subsets. Co-occurrence clustering excluded repertoires with fewer than 30,000 or more than 120,000 public chains, plus five with anomalous nucleotide sharing. TCRdb provides this immuneACCESS table in a form limited to in-frame rearrangements. Some clones are lacking; in checked studies, under half of them reflect an unresolved V gene, and why the rest are absent is not known. Clone size and V and J calls were adopted from that table, with D and trimming inferred from the DNA. The sample records about 150,000 clones, more than 60% of which are singletons. Approximately 11% of the sample lies in the top ten.

General conclusions and limits of the study: CMV serostatus was the only immune exposure information available for the cohort. Strong co-occurrence of HLA alleles, especially DR and DQ, made assigning TCR associations to individual alleles difficult. V-gene and J-gene trimming of TCR beta chains was associated with a missense DCLRE1C variant in a later genetic analysis, and the association was replicated in an independent cohort. The classifier was reported to diagnose cytomegalovirus status with high specificity and sensitivity in both the original cohort and the validation cohort. Because counts were too low, around 18 rarely observed V segments, including chromosome 9 orphons, were left out of the earlier analysis of several hundred of the donors. Because HLA typing was unavailable for some donors at each locus, only the typed subset was used in association tests. According to a later analysis, most CMV-associated TCR beta chains appeared to be HLA-restricted, and the HLA associations seemed to be driven largely by CMV exposure. Most TCR sequences were observed very rarely across donors, whereas some public TCRs were present in many individuals. Presence/absence analyses assumed roughly uniform sequencing depth across donors, an assumption that may not hold. In the study, roughly 160 TCR beta chains were listed as associated with cytomegalovirus. A later analysis associated about 18,000 TCR beta sequences with specific HLA alleles at a false discovery rate of 0.05. The sequencing pipeline was judged likely to have produced a cluster of highly shared sequence variants as a technical artifact. Linkage disequilibrium might explain the correlated functional status among segregating V segments, but an unknown experimental factor could not be excluded. An earlier analysis of 587 of the donors showed that most TCR beta V segments appeared in productive rearrangements either about 87% or about 30% of the time, which broadly matched IMGT annotations. Three of the identified cytomegalovirus-associated TCR beta chains were confirmed in vitro to be specific for cytomegalovirus antigens. This cohort had only TCR beta chains sequenced, and the lack of alpha or paired-chain data limited which features could be detected. Compared with equally common non-associated chains, HLA-associated TCR beta chains in a later analysis were more clonally expanded and had lower generation probabilities. The 87-base-pair reads could not distinguish some IMGT-functional V segments, including TRBV6-2 and TRBV6-3, so those segments were excluded. A later genetic analysis reported fewer N-insertions in productive TCRs among donors in an Asian-associated ancestry cluster than the roughly 700-donor mean. In a later analysis, the rate of TCR association differed among HLA loci, with DRB1 alleles having the most associated TCRs and HLA-C alleles having the fewest. In a later analysis, several top co-occurrence clusters were reported to appear linked to parvovirus B19, influenza, CMV and Epstein-Barr virus. The authors suggested that the approach could potentially be extended to other disease states and immunological phenotypes. A further reported finding was that TCR beta sequences accurately predicted the HLA-A and HLA-B alleles for most subjects in the first cohort.

Trimming leaves V shorter by 5 bases and J shorter by 3 bases, with the junction holding 4 bases beyond the gene matches. Inclusive of the bounding cysteine and phenylalanine, the CDR3 is 15 residues long. Solely the CDR3 DNA is kept, with 45 bases framed from the first base. Via the germline V gene, CDR1 is SGHVS and CDR2 FNYEAQ. The cohort consisted of hundreds of healthy bone marrow donors. At the time of sampling, all cohort members were nominally healthy, though unrecorded immune exposures were likely present. The donor tested CMV seropositive and was one of the 289 seropositive cohort members. Each donor provided a peripheral blood sample, and peripheral blood mononuclear cells were used for TCR beta sequencing. Genomic DNA extraction from the blood cell samples was performed with the Qiagen DNeasy Blood Extraction Kit. With regard to this clone: Its target antigen remains unknown. No base qualities exist here, and no much larger clone lies one base off it.

This sequence originates from a young man in good health and CMV-seropositive. This sequence uses TRBV7-6 and TRBJ1-5; the central 10 bases match TRBD1. The sample taken for sequencing was PBMCs. The DNA is TGTGCCAGCAGCATAGGGACAGGGGACAATCAGCCCCAGCATTTT. It encodes CASSIGTGDNQPQHF.